Listed below are T cell receptor beta chains from one sample, sequenced in a study of graft-versus-host responses after intestinal transplantation. TCRdb keeps only in-frame clones here, not all; method: immunoSEQ multiplex PCR. The repertoire holds under 95,000 clones, with around 90% as singletons. Antigens for these TCRs are unknown. Sequencing was performed on unstimulated CD4+ T cells sorted from spleen or lymph node cells, taken before transplant. The receptors here all came from a human donor who was the organ donor for an intestinal transplant. The CDR3 runs from the conserved cysteine through the conserved F or W. The D gene is left open where the match is weak. Clone size is stated in some rows and not others, as once, few, many or a class when expanded.

D gene: TRBD2
J gene: TRBJ2-5
clone size: NA
V gene: TRBV5-1
CDR3 protein: CASSFGPSGRGTQYF
CDR3 DNA: TGCGCCAGCAGCTTTGGTCCTAGCGGGAGGGGGACCCAGTACTTC

D gene: NA
J gene: TRBJ2-6
clone size: NA
V gene: TRBV19
CDR3 protein: CASKVGLNSGANVLTF
CDR3 DNA: TGTGCCAGTAAGGTAGGACTCAACTCTGGGGCCAACGTCCTGACTTTC

D gene: NA
J gene: TRBJ1-3
clone size: NA
V gene: TRBV7-9
CDR3 protein: CASSFRTEGTIYF
CDR3 DNA: TGTGCCAGCAGCTTTCGGACCGAGGGTACCATATATTTT

D gene: NA
J gene: TRBJ2-1
clone size: once
V gene: TRBV4-3
CDR3 protein: CASSQDVQYNEQFF
CDR3 DNA: TGCGCCAGCAGCCAAGATGTACAGTACAATGAGCAGTTCTTC

D gene: NA
J gene: TRBJ2-7
clone size: NA
V gene: TRBV27
CDR3 protein: CASSLIGRDYEQYF
CDR3 DNA: TGTGCCAGCAGTCTAATTGGCAGGGACTACGAGCAGTACTTC

D gene: NA
J gene: TRBJ1-5
clone size: NA
V gene: TRBV6-6
CDR3 protein: CASSYWDNNQPQHF
CDR3 DNA: TGTGCCAGCAGTTACTGGGACAACAATCAGCCCCAGCATTTT

D gene: NA
J gene: TRBJ2-3
clone size: NA
V gene: TRBV6-5
CDR3 protein: CASSYEGAGPDTQYF
CDR3 DNA: TGTGCCAGCAGTTATGAAGGGGCGGGGCCAGATACGCAGTATTTT

D gene: NA
J gene: TRBJ2-7
clone size: NA
V gene: TRBV5-1
CDR3 protein: CASSFLTGYEQYF
CDR3 DNA: TGCGCCAGCAGCTTCCTCACAGGGTACGAGCAGTACTTC

D gene: NA
J gene: TRBJ2-5
clone size: NA
V gene: TRBV29-1
CDR3 protein: CSVDFMEGETQYF
CDR3 DNA: TGCAGCGTCGATTTCATGGAGGGAGAGACCCAGTACTTC

D gene: NA
J gene: TRBJ2-6
clone size: NA
V gene: TRBV5-4
CDR3 protein: CASSPGRAGANVLTF
CDR3 DNA: TGTGCCAGCAGCCCCGGTAGAGCTGGGGCCAACGTCCTGACTTTC

D gene: NA
J gene: TRBJ2-4
clone size: once
V gene: TRBV20-1
CDR3 protein: CSMWTENIQYF
CDR3 DNA: TGCAGCATGTGGACAGAAAACATTCAGTACTTC

D gene: NA
J gene: TRBJ1-3
clone size: NA
V gene: TRBV6-6
CDR3 protein: CASSYNRDIAGNTIYF
CDR3 DNA: TGTGCCAGCAGTTACAACCGGGACATCGCTGGAAACACCATATATTTT

D gene: NA
J gene: TRBJ2-2
clone size: NA
V gene: TRBV6-5
CDR3 protein: CASSYEATGELFF
CDR3 DNA: TGTGCCAGCAGTTACGAAGCCACCGGGGAGCTGTTTTTT

D gene: NA
J gene: TRBJ1-1
clone size: NA
V gene: TRBV9
CDR3 protein: CASSVGETLGNTEAFF
CDR3 DNA: TGTGCCAGCAGCGTAGGGGAGACACTGGGGAACACTGAAGCTTTCTTT

D gene: NA
J gene: TRBJ1-1
clone size: NA
V gene: TRBV6-6
CDR3 protein: CASSYERWSTEAFF
CDR3 DNA: TGTGCCAGCAGTTACGAAAGGTGGAGCACTGAAGCTTTCTTT

D gene: TRBD1
J gene: TRBJ1-1
clone size: NA
V gene: TRBV27
CDR3 protein: CASSLQGAPEAFF
CDR3 DNA: TGTGCCAGCAGTTTACAGGGGGCCCCTGAAGCTTTCTTT

D gene: TRBD2
J gene: TRBJ2-7
clone size: NA
V gene: TRBV28
CDR3 protein: CASTRLAGRTYEQYF
CDR3 DNA: TGTGCCAGCACCAGGTTAGCGGGTCGAACCTACGAGCAGTACTTC

D gene: NA
J gene: TRBJ2-7
clone size: NA
V gene: TRBV7-9
CDR3 protein: CASSLAGISYEQYF
CDR3 DNA: TGTGCCAGCAGCTTAGCGGGCATTTCCTACGAGCAGTACTTC

D gene: TRBD2
J gene: TRBJ2-3
clone size: NA
V gene: TRBV7-9
CDR3 protein: CASSRLAVVTDTQYF
CDR3 DNA: TGTGCCAGCAGCCGACTAGCGGTGGTTACAGATACGCAGTATTTT

D gene: NA
J gene: TRBJ2-2
clone size: NA
V gene: TRBV27
CDR3 protein: CASSTRTGELFF
CDR3 DNA: TGTGCCAGCAGTACCCGGACCGGGGAGCTGTTTTTT

D gene: NA
J gene: TRBJ1-4
clone size: NA
V gene: TRBV30
CDR3 protein: CAWGRGEKLFF
CDR3 DNA: TGTGCCTGGGGCAGGGGTGAAAAACTGTTTTTT

D gene: NA
J gene: TRBJ1-5
clone size: few
V gene: TRBV7-8
CDR3 protein: CASSLALNQPQHF
CDR3 DNA: TGTGCCAGCAGCTTAGCACTTAATCAGCCCCAGCATTTT

D gene: NA
J gene: TRBJ2-7
clone size: NA
V gene: TRBV11-2
CDR3 protein: CASSLGVRANAYEQYF
CDR3 DNA: TGTGCCAGCAGCTTAGGGGTCAGGGCCAACGCCTACGAGCAGTACTTC

D gene: NA
J gene: TRBJ1-2
clone size: few
V gene: TRBV6-5
CDR3 protein: CASSKRGREHYGYTF
CDR3 DNA: TGTGCCAGCAGCAAACGAGGGAGGGAGCACTATGGCTACACCTTC

D gene: NA
J gene: TRBJ2-7
clone size: NA
V gene: TRBV11-2
CDR3 protein: CASSPRGPGFEQYF
CDR3 DNA: TGTGCCAGCAGCCCGCGGGGGCCCGGGTTCGAGCAGTACTTC

D gene: TRBD1
J gene: TRBJ1-2
clone size: NA
V gene: TRBV27
CDR3 protein: CASSTGGRGYTF
CDR3 DNA: TGTGCCAGCAGCACAGGGGGCAGGGGCTACACCTTC

D gene: NA
J gene: TRBJ1-2
clone size: NA
V gene: TRBV2
CDR3 protein: CASEGGELNYGYTF
CDR3 DNA: TGTGCCAGCGAAGGGGGAGAGCTGAACTATGGCTACACCTTC

D gene: NA
J gene: TRBJ2-2
clone size: NA
V gene: TRBV7-3
CDR3 protein: CASSQQSKGRLVGELFF
CDR3 DNA: TGTGCCAGCAGCCAACAGTCGAAGGGGCGCTTGGTCGGGGAGCTGTTTTTT

D gene: TRBD1
J gene: TRBJ2-2
clone size: NA
V gene: TRBV5-1
CDR3 protein: CASSPDRGTGELFF
CDR3 DNA: TGCGCCAGCAGCCCGGACAGGGGGACCGGGGAGCTGTTTTTT

D gene: TRBD1
J gene: TRBJ2-1
clone size: NA
V gene: TRBV5-1
CDR3 protein: CASSPTGTGVSVEQFF
CDR3 DNA: TGCGCCAGCAGCCCCACCGGGACAGGGGTTTCCGTTGAGCAGTTCTTC

D gene: TRBD2
J gene: TRBJ2-3
clone size: NA
V gene: TRBV15
CDR3 protein: CATSRHSGTSGETADTQYF
CDR3 DNA: TGTGCCACCAGCAGACACTCCGGGACTAGCGGGGAGACCGCAGATACGCAGTATTTT

D gene: NA
J gene: TRBJ2-7
clone size: NA
V gene: TRBV7-6
CDR3 protein: CASSPRGREQYF
CDR3 DNA: TGTGCCAGCAGCCCGCGTGGGCGAGAGCAGTACTTC

D gene: NA
J gene: TRBJ1-5
clone size: few
V gene: TRBV27
CDR3 protein: CASSSAGYSNQPQHF
CDR3 DNA: TGTGCCAGCAGTTCGGCAGGGTATAGCAATCAGCCCCAGCATTTT

D gene: NA
J gene: TRBJ2-4
clone size: NA
V gene: TRBV28
CDR3 protein: CASSSYRIAKNIQYF
CDR3 DNA: TGTGCCAGCAGCTCCTATCGTATAGCCAAAAACATTCAGTACTTC

D gene: TRBD2
J gene: TRBJ2-7
clone size: NA
V gene: TRBV11-3
CDR3 protein: CASSLRGKPPSYEQYF
CDR3 DNA: TGTGCCAGCAGCTTGCGGGGGAAGCCCCCTTCCTACGAGCAGTACTTC

D gene: TRBD2
J gene: TRBJ2-7
clone size: NA
V gene: TRBV7-8
CDR3 protein: CASSLSVRLAGTYEQYF
CDR3 DNA: TGTGCCAGCAGCTTAAGTGTCCGACTAGCGGGGACCTACGAGCAGTACTTC

D gene: NA
J gene: TRBJ2-7
clone size: NA
V gene: TRBV11-1
CDR3 protein: CASSRDRYEQYF
CDR3 DNA: TGTGCCAGCAGCCGAGACAGATACGAGCAGTACTTC